The 9 T cell receptor beta chains given below trace back to one sample, sequenced in a study of CD8 T cells in ankylosing spondylitis. TCRdb reprocessed the 5' RACE reads via MiXCR and lists one record per CDR3 protein. The sample has some 220,000 distinct CDR3 sequences, approximately 7.6% seen once; the top ten hold roughly 5%. Sequenced: blood, either unsorted or a sorted T cell fraction (not recorded which). These receptors all stem from a female donor with ankylosing spondylitis or in good health (not recorded which).

The sample holds many counts of this clonotype. The chain carries TRBV6-1 and TRBJ2-2; tentatively, D is TRBD1 (6 bases). The CDR3 loop spans 15 amino acids. Germline CDR1 MNHNS, CDR2 SASEGT. The V and J ends lost 7 bases and 0 bases respectively, with 12 bases between them. CDR3 sequence: CASTLQGSNTGELFF. CDR3 coding DNA: TGTGCCAGCACCTTACAGGGATCGAACACCGGGGAGCTGTTTTTT.

This clonotype was seen a handful of times. This sequence joins TRBV5-5 and TRBJ2-7; tentative D call: TRBD1 (5 bases). The germline gives CDR1 SGHKS, CDR2 YYEKEE (reference sequence). Trimming left V 1 base short and J 5 bases short, with 13 bases between. The CDR3 runs to 14 residues. The chain's CDR3 is CASSLLPGYDEQYF. The CDR3 coding sequence is TGTGCCAGCAGCTTGCTCCCAGGGTACGACGAGCAGTACTTC.

This clonotype was seen many times. Mismatch with germline at one junction end may stem from a read error. The chain carries TRBV12-3 or TRBV12-4 and TRBJ2-1, with D possibly being TRBD2 (5 bases). The CDR3 is 15 residues long. The chain's CDR3 is CASSLAFSSYNEQFF. The DNA of the CDR3 is TGTGCCAGCAGCTTAGCGTTTAGCTCCTACAATGAGCAGTTCTTC.

Turning to this clonotype: A much bigger clone sits one base away, suggesting this may be a read error. The chain has TRBV5-1 and TRBJ2-1; D is unresolved. V shed 0 bases and J shed 9 bases, with 16 bases lying between them. CDR3 size: 15 residues. CDR1 SGHRS and CDR2 YFSETQ come from the germline V gene. CDR3 in DNA: TGCGCCAGCAGCTTGGCGGGTGCCCGAAACATTGAGCAGTTCTTC. Protein: CASSLAGARNIEQFF. Based on the CDR3 plus reference TRBV5-1 and TRBJ2-1, the full variable domain is KAGVTQTPRYLIKTRGQQVTLSCSPISGHRSVSWYQQTPGQGLQFLFEYFSETQRNKGNFPGRFSGRQFSNSRSEMNVSTLELGDSALYLCASSLAGARNIEQFFGPGTRLTVL.

This clonotype was observed many times. The rearrangement uses TRBV12-3 or TRBV12-4 and TRBJ1-3, with D unclear. The CDR3 has 15 amino acids. V lost 3 bases, J lost 6 bases, and 15 bases lay in between. The CDR3: CASSLTSPRANTIYF. For the CDR3, the DNA is TGTGCCAGCAGTTTGACTTCCCCTCGAGCAAACACCATATATTTT.

The table lists this clonotype with many counts. The chain combines TRBV20-1 with TRBJ2-1; 12 bases align to TRBD2. The germline gives CDR1 DFQATT, CDR2 SNEGSKA (reference sequence). J gave up 6 bases and V 3 bases, and 9 bases lay outside the gene matches. The CDR3 extends over 16 amino acids. CDR3 in amino acids: CSASRPSGRAGNEQFF. CDR3 DNA: TGCAGTGCTAGTCGGCCTAGCGGGAGGGCCGGCAATGAGCAGTTCTTC.

This clonotype was recorded at least ten times. The chain uses TRBV20-1 and TRBJ1-2, with a possible D match to TRBD1 (5 bases). V lost 6 bases to trimming and J lost 6 bases, with 23 bases between them. CDR1 and CDR2 (germline): DFQATT, SNEGSKA (reference sequence). The CDR3 has 15 residues. The CDR3 reads CSAGPTGERLNGYTF. Written as DNA, the CDR3 is TGCAGTGCCGGTCCCACGGGGGAGAGGCTAAATGGCTACACCTTC.

The table lists this clonotype with many counts. The chain links TRBV5-6 to TRBJ2-1, with D possibly TRBD2 on 5 matching bases. This CDR3 is 13 amino acids long. From germline, CDR1 is SGHDT and CDR2 YYEEEE. Trimming removed 6 bases from V and 6 bases from J, with 13 bases in between. The CDR3 spells CASNLMRVNEQFF. The CDR3 region has the DNA TGTGCCAGCAACCTGATGCGGGTCAATGAGCAGTTCTTC.

This clonotype came up many times. The chain uses TRBV7-2 and TRBJ1-1; possibly TRBD1 for D (5 bases). The CDR3 covers 16 residues. Trimming removed 5 bases from V and 0 bases from J, with 16 bases in between. Germline CDR1 SGHTA, CDR2 FQGNSA. CDR3 sequence: CASSPEGRRLNTEAFF. In DNA, the CDR3 is TGTGCCAGCAGCCCCGAGGGGCGCAGGTTGAACACTGAAGCTTTCTTT.